This T cell receptor (beta chain) was sequenced for a study of blood T cell repertoires in COVID-19. Across the study: The samples span acute and convalescent COVID-19 from the United States, Italy and Spain. Sample material is recorded as cDNA or gDNA derived from T cells, B-cell-depleted T cells, or PBMCs.

CDR3 length equals 16 residues. Germline V gene lookup returns CDR1 SGHRS and CDR2 YFSETQ. V lost 3 bases to trimming and J lost 1 base; unmatched junction nucleotides: 5. In the original analysis: Reference gene primer amplification yielded estimated nucleated cell counts. The assay was immunoSEQ multiplex PCR, and TCRdb's table has in-frame clones only and misses some. V, J and clone size reflect that table, while D and trimming were determined from the DNA. The sample contains over 110,000 clones, around 83% of which appear only once. The rearrangement uses TRBV5-1 and TRBJ2-3, with 10 bases identical to TRBD2. This receptor was taken from a man between 60 and 75 years old with active or convalescent COVID-19. Input material: peripheral blood. CDR3 DNA sequence: TGCGCCAGCAGCTCTAGCGGGGGAAGAGGCACAGATACGCAGTATTTT. This gives the protein CASSSSGGRGTDTQYF.